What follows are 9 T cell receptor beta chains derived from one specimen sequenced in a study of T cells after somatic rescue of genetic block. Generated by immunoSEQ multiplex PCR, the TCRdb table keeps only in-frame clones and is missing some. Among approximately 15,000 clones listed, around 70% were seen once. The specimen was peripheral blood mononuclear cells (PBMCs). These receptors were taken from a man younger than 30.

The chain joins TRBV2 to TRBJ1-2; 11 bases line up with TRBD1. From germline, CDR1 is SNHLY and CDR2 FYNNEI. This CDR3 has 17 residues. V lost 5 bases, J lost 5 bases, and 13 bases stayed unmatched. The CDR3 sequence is CASSRRWTGGRYYGYTF. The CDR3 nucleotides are TGTGCCAGCAGTCGCCGGTGGACAGGGGGCAGGTATTATGGCTACACCTTC.

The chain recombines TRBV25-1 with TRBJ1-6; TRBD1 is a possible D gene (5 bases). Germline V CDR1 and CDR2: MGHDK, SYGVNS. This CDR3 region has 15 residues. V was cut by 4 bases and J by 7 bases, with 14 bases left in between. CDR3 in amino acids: CASSGTTAPNSPLHF. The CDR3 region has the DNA TGTGCCAGCAGTGGTACGACAGCACCGAATTCACCCCTCCACTTT.

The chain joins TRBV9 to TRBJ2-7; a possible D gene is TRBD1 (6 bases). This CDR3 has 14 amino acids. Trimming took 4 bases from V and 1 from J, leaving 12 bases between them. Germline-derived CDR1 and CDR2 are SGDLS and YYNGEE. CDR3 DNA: TGTGCCAGCAGCTTGCAGACAGGTTCCTACGAGCAGTACTTC. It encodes CASSLQTGSYEQYF.

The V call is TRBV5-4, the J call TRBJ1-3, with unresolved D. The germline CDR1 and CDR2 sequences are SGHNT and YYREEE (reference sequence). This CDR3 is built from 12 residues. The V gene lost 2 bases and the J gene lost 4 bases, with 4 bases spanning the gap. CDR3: CASSLIGNTIYF. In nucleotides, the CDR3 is TGTGCCAGCAGCTTAATCGGAAACACCATATATTTT.

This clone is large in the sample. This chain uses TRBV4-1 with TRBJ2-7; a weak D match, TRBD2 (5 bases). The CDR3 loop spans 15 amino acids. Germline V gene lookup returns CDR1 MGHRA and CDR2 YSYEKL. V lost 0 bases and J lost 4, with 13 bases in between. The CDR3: CASSQEDVPGYEQYF. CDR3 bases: TGCGCCAGCAGCCAAGAGGACGTCCCGGGGTACGAGCAGTACTTC.

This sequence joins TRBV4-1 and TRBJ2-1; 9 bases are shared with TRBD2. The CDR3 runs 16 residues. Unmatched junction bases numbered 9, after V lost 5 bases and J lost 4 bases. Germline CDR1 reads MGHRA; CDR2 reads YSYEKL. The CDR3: CASSFLTSGLYNEQFF. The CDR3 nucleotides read TGCGCCAGCAGCTTTCTGACTAGCGGTTTATACAATGAGCAGTTCTTC.

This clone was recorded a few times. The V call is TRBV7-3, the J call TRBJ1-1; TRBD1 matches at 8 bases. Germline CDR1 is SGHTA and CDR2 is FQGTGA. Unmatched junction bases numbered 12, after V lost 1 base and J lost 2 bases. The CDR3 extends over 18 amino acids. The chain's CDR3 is CASSLIEGRGPFNTEAFF. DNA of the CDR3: TGTGCCAGCAGCTTAATTGAAGGCAGGGGGCCTTTTAACACTGAAGCTTTCTTT. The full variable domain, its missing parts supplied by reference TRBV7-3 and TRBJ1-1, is GAGVSQTPSNKVTEKGKYVELRCDPISGHTALYWYRQSLGQGPEFLIYFQGTGAADDSGLPNDRFFAVRPEGSVSTLKIQRTERGDSAVYLCASSLIEGRGPFNTEAFFGQGTRLTVV.

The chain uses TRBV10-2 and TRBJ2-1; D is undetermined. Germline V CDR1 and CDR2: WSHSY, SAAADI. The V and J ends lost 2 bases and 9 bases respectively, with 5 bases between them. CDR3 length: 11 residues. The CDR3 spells CASSENIEQFF. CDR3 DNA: TGCGCCAGCAGTGAGAACATTGAGCAGTTCTTC.

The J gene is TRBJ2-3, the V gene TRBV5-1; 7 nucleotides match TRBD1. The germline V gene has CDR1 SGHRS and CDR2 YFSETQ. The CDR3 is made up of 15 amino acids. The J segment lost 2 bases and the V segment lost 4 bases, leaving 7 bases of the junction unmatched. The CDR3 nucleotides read TGCGCCAGCAGCACACCGGGGACAGTCACAGATACGCAGTATTTT. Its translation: CASSTPGTVTDTQYF.